Listed below are T cell receptor beta chains from one sample, sequenced in a study of regulatory and conventional T cells in RAG deficiency. Some clones are missing from TCRdb's copy, which holds only in-frame ones; the method was immunoSEQ multiplex PCR. Here the sample spans about 30,000 clones, 75% to 90% being singletons. The same sample was also studied in work on regulatory T cells.

The material sequenced was CD8+ T cells sorted from blood. All receptors come from a human donor in good health. Both conserved end residues are part of each CDR3. The order of the fields is CDR3 protein, CDR3 DNA, V gene, clone size, D gene, J gene. D genes are given only for firm matches. The listing skips clone size in some rows; elsewhere it reads once, few, many or a size class.

CDR3 protein: CASLPPGQANTGELFF
CDR3 DNA: TGTGCCAGCTTACCTCCGGGACAGGCGAACACCGGGGAGCTGTTTTTT
V gene: TRBV18
clone size: once
D gene: TRBD1
J gene: TRBJ2-2

CDR3 protein: CASSLAPTGDEKLFF
CDR3 DNA: TGTGCCAGCAGCTTAGCGCCGACAGGGGACGAAAAACTGTTTTTT
V gene: TRBV7-9
clone size: NA
D gene: TRBD1
J gene: TRBJ1-4

CDR3 protein: CASSLPLGGGNTIYF
CDR3 DNA: TGTGCCAGCAGCCTCCCTTTAGGGGGCGGAAACACCATATATTTT
V gene: TRBV6-6
clone size: NA
D gene: TRBD1
J gene: TRBJ1-3

CDR3 protein: CASSYSGGAADTQYF
CDR3 DNA: TGTGCCAGCAGCTACAGCGGGGGGGCGGCAGATACGCAGTATTTT
V gene: TRBV5-5
clone size: NA
D gene: TRBD2
J gene: TRBJ2-3

CDR3 protein: CASSPLASGEQFF
CDR3 DNA: TGTGCCAGCAGCCCTCTCGCTAGCGGTGAGCAGTTCTTC
V gene: TRBV7-3
clone size: NA
D gene: TRBD2
J gene: TRBJ2-1

CDR3 protein: CASGLNGGGPQHF
CDR3 DNA: TGTGCTAGTGGTTTGAATGGTGGGGGGCCCCAGCATTTT
V gene: TRBV12-5
clone size: NA
D gene: NA
J gene: TRBJ1-5

CDR3 protein: CASSVLGRGSSYNEQFF
CDR3 DNA: TGTGCCAGCAGTGTCTTGGGGCGGGGGTCCTCCTACAATGAGCAGTTCTTC
V gene: TRBV2
clone size: once
D gene: TRBD2
J gene: TRBJ2-1

CDR3 protein: CASSLQGSYEQYF
CDR3 DNA: TGTGCCAGCAGTTTACAGGGTTCCTACGAGCAGTACTTC
V gene: TRBV27
clone size: NA
D gene: NA
J gene: TRBJ2-7

CDR3 protein: CASSPVGSGAGYEQYF
CDR3 DNA: TGTGCCAGCAGCCCGGTAGGGTCAGGGGCTGGGTACGAGCAGTACTTC
V gene: TRBV5-6
clone size: NA
D gene: NA
J gene: TRBJ2-7

CDR3 protein: CATQIGAGSTDTQYF
CDR3 DNA: TGTGCCACCCAGATTGGGGCGGGGAGCACAGATACGCAGTATTTT
V gene: TRBV10-3
clone size: NA
D gene: NA
J gene: TRBJ2-3

CDR3 protein: CASSHMGDFNEQFF
CDR3 DNA: TGTGCCAGCAGCCACATGGGGGATTTCAATGAGCAGTTCTTC
V gene: TRBV11-2
clone size: few
D gene: NA
J gene: TRBJ2-1

CDR3 protein: CASSLSHWTSGTQETQYF
CDR3 DNA: TGCGCCAGCAGCCTATCCCACTGGACTAGCGGAACCCAAGAGACCCAGTACTTC
V gene: TRBV4-1
clone size: NA
D gene: TRBD2
J gene: TRBJ2-5

CDR3 protein: CASRLGRVVDYGYTF
CDR3 DNA: TGTGCCAGCAGGTTAGGTAGGGTAGTAGACTATGGCTACACCTTC
V gene: TRBV28
clone size: NA
D gene: NA
J gene: TRBJ1-2

CDR3 protein: CASSDWTVAYEQYF
CDR3 DNA: TGTGCCAGCAGTGATTGGACAGTCGCCTACGAGCAGTACTTC
V gene: TRBV2
clone size: NA
D gene: NA
J gene: TRBJ2-7

CDR3 protein: CASSLITGELFF
CDR3 DNA: TGTGCCAGCAGCCTCATCACCGGGGAGCTGTTTTTT
V gene: TRBV27
clone size: NA
D gene: NA
J gene: TRBJ2-2

CDR3 protein: CASKSRDLGPLGYTF
CDR3 DNA: TGTGCCAGTAAGAGCCGGGACCTAGGTCCTCTCGGCTACACCTTC
V gene: TRBV19
clone size: NA
D gene: NA
J gene: TRBJ1-2

CDR3 protein: CASGDRSYEQYF
CDR3 DNA: TGTGCCAGCGGGGACAGGAGCTACGAGCAGTACTTC
V gene: TRBV14
clone size: few
D gene: TRBD1
J gene: TRBJ2-7

CDR3 protein: CASSPTGTGPYEQYF
CDR3 DNA: TGTGCCAGCAGCCCAACCGGGACAGGGCCCTACGAGCAGTACTTC
V gene: TRBV7-6
clone size: NA
D gene: TRBD1
J gene: TRBJ2-7

CDR3 protein: CASSLVGDPAETQYF
CDR3 DNA: TGTGCCAGCAGCTTAGTTGGGGACCCTGCAGAGACCCAGTACTTC
V gene: TRBV11-2
clone size: NA
D gene: NA
J gene: TRBJ2-5

CDR3 protein: CASSEVRISTDTQYF
CDR3 DNA: TGTGCCAGCAGTGAAGTTCGAATTAGCACAGATACGCAGTATTTT
V gene: TRBV6-1
clone size: NA
D gene: NA
J gene: TRBJ2-3

CDR3 protein: CASSLSREITGNTIYF
CDR3 DNA: TGTGCCAGCAGCCTTTCCAGGGAAATTACTGGAAACACCATATATTTT
V gene: TRBV4-2
clone size: NA
D gene: NA
J gene: TRBJ1-3

CDR3 protein: CASRTPGITGELFF
CDR3 DNA: TGTGCCAGCAGGACCCCGGGGATCACCGGGGAGCTGTTTTTT
V gene: TRBV5-4
clone size: NA
D gene: NA
J gene: TRBJ2-2

CDR3 protein: CASSLVRASTDTQYF
CDR3 DNA: TGTGCCAGCAGTTTAGTGAGGGCTAGCACAGATACGCAGTATTTT
V gene: TRBV27
clone size: NA
D gene: NA
J gene: TRBJ2-3

CDR3 protein: CASSWGGQGGTYNEQFF
CDR3 DNA: TGTGCCAGCAGCTGGGGAGGACAGGGGGGCACCTACAATGAGCAGTTCTTC
V gene: TRBV7-3
clone size: few
D gene: TRBD1
J gene: TRBJ2-1

CDR3 protein: CAIRGDRGLGNTIYF
CDR3 DNA: TGTGCCATCAGGGGTGACAGGGGGCTTGGAAACACCATATATTTT
V gene: TRBV10-3
clone size: NA
D gene: TRBD1
J gene: TRBJ1-3

CDR3 protein: CASSSWGQRGSSSYEQYF
CDR3 DNA: TGTGCCAGCAGCTCGTGGGGACAGAGAGGATCGAGCTCCTACGAGCAGTACTTC
V gene: TRBV11-3
clone size: NA
D gene: TRBD1
J gene: TRBJ2-7

CDR3 protein: CASSQADDITYEQYF
CDR3 DNA: TGCGCCAGCAGCCAAGCAGACGACATCACCTACGAGCAGTACTTC
V gene: TRBV4-1
clone size: NA
D gene: NA
J gene: TRBJ2-7

CDR3 protein: CASSLVWADTDTQYF
CDR3 DNA: TGTGCCAGCAGCTTAGTATGGGCGGACACAGATACGCAGTATTTT
V gene: TRBV7-9
clone size: NA
D gene: NA
J gene: TRBJ2-3

CDR3 protein: CASKRTGGTGLEVGADEQFF
CDR3 DNA: TGTGCCAGTAAAAGGACTGGCGGGACAGGGTTAGAAGTTGGTGCTGATGAGCAGTTCTTC
V gene: TRBV19
clone size: NA
D gene: TRBD1
J gene: TRBJ2-1

CDR3 protein: CASSLSGHANEQYF
CDR3 DNA: TGTGCCAGCAGCTTATCCGGTCATGCGAACGAGCAGTACTTC
V gene: TRBV7-2
clone size: NA
D gene: NA
J gene: TRBJ2-7

CDR3 protein: CSVVIPFGLAGDEDTQYF
CDR3 DNA: TGCAGCGTTGTCATCCCGTTCGGACTAGCGGGAGATGAAGATACGCAGTATTTT
V gene: TRBV29-1
clone size: NA
D gene: TRBD2
J gene: TRBJ2-3

CDR3 protein: CASSARTGSNTEAFF
CDR3 DNA: TGTGCCAGCAGTGCCCGGACAGGTTCGAACACTGAAGCTTTCTTT
V gene: TRBV6-1
clone size: NA
D gene: TRBD1
J gene: TRBJ1-1

CDR3 protein: CASSLPSGGQTLNTGELFF
CDR3 DNA: TGTGCCAGCAGCCTACCTAGCGGGGGCCAAACTTTGAACACCGGGGAGCTGTTTTTT
V gene: TRBV7-9
clone size: NA
D gene: TRBD2
J gene: TRBJ2-2

CDR3 protein: CASSLRTGGAPDGYTF
CDR3 DNA: TGTGCCAGCAGTTTACGGACAGGGGGGGCGCCCGATGGCTACACCTTC
V gene: TRBV27
clone size: NA
D gene: TRBD1
J gene: TRBJ1-2

CDR3 protein: CASSGTGDPPGNTIYF
CDR3 DNA: TGTGCCAGTAGTGGAACAGGAGATCCTCCCGGAAACACCATATATTTT
V gene: TRBV19
clone size: NA
D gene: NA
J gene: TRBJ1-3

CDR3 protein: CAWRTSGDSYNEQFF
CDR3 DNA: TGTGCCTGGAGGACTAGCGGGGATTCCTACAATGAGCAGTTCTTC
V gene: TRBV30
clone size: NA
D gene: TRBD2
J gene: TRBJ2-1

CDR3 protein: CASSGRTERLDQPQHF
CDR3 DNA: TGTGCCAGCAGCGGCCGTACAGAGCGGTTGGATCAGCCCCAGCATTTT
V gene: TRBV7-1
clone size: NA
D gene: NA
J gene: TRBJ1-5

CDR3 protein: CASSVAYRGGEQYF
CDR3 DNA: TGTGCCAGCAGCGTAGCTTACAGGGGCGGCGAGCAGTACTTC
V gene: TRBV9
clone size: few
D gene: TRBD1
J gene: TRBJ2-7

CDR3 protein: CASSFGTSGSYEQFF
CDR3 DNA: TGTGCCAGCAGTTTCGGGACTAGCGGGAGCTATGAGCAGTTCTTC
V gene: TRBV27
clone size: NA
D gene: TRBD2
J gene: TRBJ2-1

CDR3 protein: CASSSGDGYTF
CDR3 DNA: TGTGCCAGCAGTTCGGGGGATGGCTACACCTTC
V gene: TRBV27
clone size: NA
D gene: NA
J gene: TRBJ1-2

CDR3 protein: CAWSAGGAGSTEAFF
CDR3 DNA: TGTGCCTGGAGTGCTGGCGGGGCGGGTAGTACTGAAGCTTTCTTT
V gene: TRBV30
clone size: NA
D gene: NA
J gene: TRBJ1-1

CDR3 protein: CASSRGEVGGRMNTEAFF
CDR3 DNA: TGCGCCAGCAGCCGCGGAGAGGTGGGCGGGAGGATGAACACTGAAGCTTTCTTT
V gene: TRBV4-1
clone size: NA
D gene: NA
J gene: TRBJ1-1

CDR3 protein: CATGTGVRDTQYF
CDR3 DNA: TGTGCCACCGGGACGGGAGTACGAGATACGCAGTATTTT
V gene: TRBV15
clone size: NA
D gene: NA
J gene: TRBJ2-3

CDR3 protein: CAWSFAAASGQFF
CDR3 DNA: TGTGCCTGGAGTTTTGCCGCGGCGAGCGGGCAGTTCTTC
V gene: TRBV30
clone size: NA
D gene: NA
J gene: TRBJ2-1

CDR3 protein: CASEGTLNETQYF
CDR3 DNA: TGTGCCAGCGAGGGGACCCTTAATGAGACCCAGTACTTC
V gene: TRBV6-1
clone size: NA
D gene: NA
J gene: TRBJ2-5

CDR3 protein: CAISESTNKAFF
CDR3 DNA: TGTGCCATCAGTGAGTCGACAAACAAAGCTTTCTTT
V gene: TRBV10-3
clone size: NA
D gene: NA
J gene: TRBJ1-1

CDR3 protein: CASSTQWEWDTEAFF
CDR3 DNA: TGTGCCAGTAGTACCCAGTGGGAGTGGGACACTGAAGCTTTCTTT
V gene: TRBV19
clone size: NA
D gene: NA
J gene: TRBJ1-1

CDR3 protein: CASSINRGTEAFF
CDR3 DNA: TGTGCCAGCAGTATCAACAGGGGTACTGAAGCTTTCTTT
V gene: TRBV27
clone size: NA
D gene: TRBD1
J gene: TRBJ1-1

CDR3 protein: CASSWVAPNTGELFF
CDR3 DNA: TGTGCCAGCAGTTGGGTAGCCCCGAACACCGGGGAGCTGTTTTTT
V gene: TRBV6-5
clone size: NA
D gene: NA
J gene: TRBJ2-2

CDR3 protein: CASSPATDYEQYF
CDR3 DNA: TGTGCCAGCAGCCCGGCTACAGATTACGAGCAGTACTTC
V gene: TRBV5-6
clone size: NA
D gene: NA
J gene: TRBJ2-7